This T cell receptor (beta chain) was observed in a study of cytomegalovirus exposure and HLA in healthy donors. Looked up from germline, CDR1 is SGDLS and CDR2 is YYNGEE. The ends lost 8 bases at V and 6 bases at J; junction bases unmatched: 7. The CDR3 sequence is 13 residues long. This clone has more than one count but fewer than ten. Antigen unknown. The primer mix had 60 Vbeta and 13 Jbeta primers. Under the authors' procedure: In a later analysis, of around 85 million unique beta chains, some 10 million appeared in at least two donors. Using immunoSEQ multiplex PCR, the repertoire was profiled, and TCRdb retains in-frame clones only, with some absent. V and J calls plus clone size are reproduced from that table; the DNA served to infer D and trimming. The sample yields under 200,000 clones, roughly 80% seen once. Study results and limitations: Specific recognition of CMV antigens was confirmed in vitro for three chains (all CMV-associated).

This receptor was identified in a woman aged 40 to 50 in good health and CMV-seropositive. Specimen: PBMCs. The chain joins TRBV9 to TRBJ2-1; 8 positions agree with TRBD2. CDR3 sequence: CASSSGSLNEQFF. CDR3 sequence (DNA): TGTGCCAGTTCAAGCGGGAGTCTCAATGAGCAGTTCTTC.